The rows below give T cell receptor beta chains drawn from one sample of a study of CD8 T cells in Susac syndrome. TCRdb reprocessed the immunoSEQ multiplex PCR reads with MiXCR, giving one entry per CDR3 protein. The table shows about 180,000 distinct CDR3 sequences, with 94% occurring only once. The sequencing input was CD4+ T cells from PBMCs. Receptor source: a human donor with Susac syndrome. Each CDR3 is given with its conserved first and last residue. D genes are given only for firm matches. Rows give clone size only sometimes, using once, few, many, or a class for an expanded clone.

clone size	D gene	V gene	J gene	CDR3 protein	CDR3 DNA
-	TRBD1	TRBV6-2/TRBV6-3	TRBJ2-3	CASSLTGAMDTQYF	TGTGCCAGCAGTTTGACAGGGGCGATGGATACGCAGTATTTT
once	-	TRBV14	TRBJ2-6	CASSGVGAGANVLTF	TGTGCCAGCAGCGGAGTGGGGGCTGGGGCCAACGTCCTGACTTTC
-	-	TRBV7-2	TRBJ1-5	CASSLARGWDQPQHF	TGTGCCAGCAGCTTAGCGCGGGGCTGGGATCAGCCCCAGCATTTT
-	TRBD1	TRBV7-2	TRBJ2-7	CASSLDRGDEQYF	TGTGCCAGCAGCTTAGACAGGGGGGACGAGCAGTACTTC
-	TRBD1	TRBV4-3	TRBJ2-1	CASSQEGKWTGIYNEQFF	TGCGCCAGCAGCCAAGAAGGGAAGTGGACAGGGATCTACAATGAGCAGTTCTTC
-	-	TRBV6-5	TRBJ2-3	CASSRGRDTDTQYF	TGTGCCAGCAGTAGGGGACGGGACACAGATACGCAGTATTTT
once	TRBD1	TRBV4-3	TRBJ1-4	CASSQGGTGAGEKLFF	TGCGCCAGCAGCCAAGGGGGGACAGGGGCCGGTGAAAAACTGTTTTTT
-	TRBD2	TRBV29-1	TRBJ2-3	CSDRQGRKRGGGEDTQYF	TGCAGCGACAGACAGGGAAGAAAGCGGGGGGGCGGCGAAGATACGCAGTATTTT
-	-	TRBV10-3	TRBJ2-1	CAVRGLPGNEQFF	TGTGCCGTACGGGGCCTCCCCGGCAATGAGCAGTTCTTC
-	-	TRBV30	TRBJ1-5	CAWSVSGEQPQHF	TGTGCCTGGAGTGTTTCAGGGGAACAGCCCCAGCATTTT
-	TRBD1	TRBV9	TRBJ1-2	CASSVLGQGAYGYTF	TGTGCCAGCAGCGTACTCGGACAGGGGGCTTATGGCTACACCTTC
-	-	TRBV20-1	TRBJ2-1	CSATSPGEQFF	TGCAGTGCTACTTCTCCGGGTGAGCAGTTCTTC
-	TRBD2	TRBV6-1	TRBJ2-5	CASRKLAGGQETQYF	TGTGCCAGCAGAAAACTAGCGGGGGGCCAAGAGACCCAGTACTTC
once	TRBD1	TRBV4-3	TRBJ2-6	CASSQDYRGTGANVLTF	TGCGCCAGCAGCCAAGACTACAGGGGAACCGGGGCCAACGTCCTGACTTTC
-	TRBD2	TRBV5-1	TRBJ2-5	CASSIISGGETQYF	TGCGCCAGCAGCATAATTAGCGGGGGAGAGACCCAGTACTTC